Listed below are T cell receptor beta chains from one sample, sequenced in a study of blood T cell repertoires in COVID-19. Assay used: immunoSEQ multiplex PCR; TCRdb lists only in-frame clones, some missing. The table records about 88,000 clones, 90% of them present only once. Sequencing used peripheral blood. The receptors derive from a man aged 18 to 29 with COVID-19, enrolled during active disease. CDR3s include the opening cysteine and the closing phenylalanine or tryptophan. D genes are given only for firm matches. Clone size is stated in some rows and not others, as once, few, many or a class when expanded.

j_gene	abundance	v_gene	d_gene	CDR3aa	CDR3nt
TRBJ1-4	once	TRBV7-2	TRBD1	CASSPQTGNNEKLFF	TGTGCCAGCAGCCCCCAGACAGGGAATAATGAAAAACTGTTTTTT
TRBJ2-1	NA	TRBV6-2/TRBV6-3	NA	CASSGWAREGNEQFF	TGTGCCAGCAGTGGGTGGGCACGAGAGGGTAATGAGCAGTTCTTC
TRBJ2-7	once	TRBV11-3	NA	CASSKEGADEQYF	TGTGCCAGCAGCAAAGAAGGGGCGGACGAGCAGTACTTC
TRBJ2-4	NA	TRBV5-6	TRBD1	CASSQGTGGAYVVKNIQYF	TGTGCCAGCAGTCAAGGGACAGGGGGCGCTTATGTTGTCAAAAACATTCAGTACTTC
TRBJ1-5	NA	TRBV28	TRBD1	CASRGGQGVSQPQHF	TGTGCCAGCAGGGGGGGACAGGGGGTCAGTCAGCCCCAGCATTTT
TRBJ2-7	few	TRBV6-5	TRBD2	CASSLTSGSDEQYF	TGTGCCAGCAGTTTAACTAGCGGGAGTGACGAGCAGTACTTC
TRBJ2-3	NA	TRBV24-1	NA	CATSDRSDGTDTQYF	TGTGCCACCAGTGACCGATCCGACGGGACAGATACGCAGTATTTT
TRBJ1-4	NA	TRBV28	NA	CASSGIQGNEKLLF	TGTGCCAGCAGCGGGATCCAGGGGAATGAAAAACTGCTTTTT
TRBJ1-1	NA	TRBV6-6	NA	CASREGRTNTEAFF	TGTGCCAGCAGGGAGGGACGGACGAACACTGAAGCTTTCTTT
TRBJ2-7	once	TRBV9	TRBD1	CASSPTGNYEQYF	TGTGCCAGCAGCCCGACAGGGAACTACGAGCAGTACTTC
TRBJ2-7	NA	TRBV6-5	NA	CASSYSQGPGREQYF	TGTGCCAGCAGTTACTCGCAGGGCCCTGGACGCGAGCAGTACTTC
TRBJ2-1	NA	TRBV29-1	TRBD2	CSVVRTSGSYEQFF	TGCAGCGTTGTGAGGACTAGCGGGAGTTATGAGCAGTTCTTC
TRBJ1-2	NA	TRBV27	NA	CASRGGGKYGYTF	TGTGCTTCGCGAGGGGGAGGGAAGTATGGCTACACCTTC
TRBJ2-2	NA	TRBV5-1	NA	CASYMFANTGELFF	TGCGCCAGCTACATGTTCGCGAACACCGGGGAGCTGTTTTTT
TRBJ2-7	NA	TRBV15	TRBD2	CATSRTSGKSAYEQYF	TGTGCCACCAGCAGGACTAGCGGGAAGTCCGCTTACGAGCAGTACTTC
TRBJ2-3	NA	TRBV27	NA	CASSSLSPSTDTQYF	TGTGCCAGCAGTTCTCTATCCCCTAGCACAGATACGCAGTATTTT
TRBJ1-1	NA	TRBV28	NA	CASSLLSVNTEAFF	TGTGCCAGCAGTTTGTTGTCGGTGAACACTGAAGCTTTCTTT
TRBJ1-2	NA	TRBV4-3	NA	CASSQGGGDDYGYTF	TGCGCCAGCAGCCAAGGCGGAGGGGACGACTATGGCTACACCTTC
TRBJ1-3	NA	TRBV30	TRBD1	CAWRATGAGNTIYF	TGTGCCTGGAGGGCGACAGGGGCTGGAAACACCATATATTTT
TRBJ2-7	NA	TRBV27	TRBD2	CASSLSFSGDSYEQYF	TGTGCCAGCAGTTTATCGTTCAGCGGGGACTCCTACGAGCAGTACTTC
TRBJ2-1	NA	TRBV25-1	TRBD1	CASSEARTGNNEQFF	TGTGCCAGCAGTGAAGCTCGGACAGGGAACAATGAGCAGTTCTTC
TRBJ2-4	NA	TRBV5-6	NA	CASSPGVGTGNIQYF	TGTGCCAGCAGCCCGGGGGTGGGCACCGGAAACATTCAGTACTTC
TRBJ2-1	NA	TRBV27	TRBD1	CASRTGVRSYNEQFF	TGTGCCAGCAGAACAGGGGTCCGCTCCTACAATGAGCAGTTCTTC
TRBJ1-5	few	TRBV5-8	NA	CASSLLRASNQPQHF	TGTGCCAGCAGCTTGTTGCGGGCCAGCAATCAGCCCCAGCATTTT
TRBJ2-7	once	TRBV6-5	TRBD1	CASSSGQGISYEQYF	TGTGCCAGCAGTTCCGGACAGGGGATCTCCTACGAGCAGTACTTC
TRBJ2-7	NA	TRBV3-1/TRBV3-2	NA	CASSQVIGGEQYF	TGTGCCAGCAGCCAAGTTATTGGGGGGGAGCAGTACTTC
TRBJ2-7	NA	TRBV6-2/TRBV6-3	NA	CASSSSSYEQYF	TGTGCCAGCAGTTCGAGCTCCTACGAGCAGTACTTC
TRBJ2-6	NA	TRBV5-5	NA	CASSSRDSLGANVLTF	TGTGCCAGCAGCTCCAGGGATTCTCTAGGGGCCAACGTCCTGACTTTC
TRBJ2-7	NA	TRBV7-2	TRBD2	CASSLRLAGYEQYF	TGTGCCAGCAGCTTACGACTAGCGGGATACGAGCAGTACTTC
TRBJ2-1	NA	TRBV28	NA	CASSLFEEVGNEQFF	TGTGCCAGCAGTTTGTTTGAGGAGGTGGGTAATGAGCAGTTCTTC
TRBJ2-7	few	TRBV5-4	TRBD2	CASSLEDSGRYEQYF	TGTGCCAGCAGCCTCGAGGATAGCGGGAGATACGAGCAGTACTTC